This is a list of T cell receptor beta chains from one sample in a study of T-cell memory formation after mild COVID-19. TCRdb ran MiXCR on the 5' RACE reads and lists one entry per CDR3 protein. Of roughly 170,000 distinct CDR3 sequences detected, around a fifth appear once; the ten largest clones hold about 21%. The sequencing sample was made of PBMCs or a T cell subset sorted from them (not recorded which). Source of these receptors: an adult woman who had mild COVID-19 (a few samples of this study predate the infection). Cell type and time point are not known. Each CDR3 is given without its conserved first and last residue. Clone size is not always given. Where it is, it says once, few, many or a class for expanded clones.

13	TRBJ2-7	few	TRBV10-3	AIRELTGPNYEQY
13	TRBJ1-1	NA	TRBV20-1	SARSGTAASYEAF
15	TRBJ2-1	NA	TRBV6-6	ASSPPRDWQKHNEQF
12	TRBJ2-3	few	TRBV4-1	ASSQTIGPDTQY
10	TRBJ1-1	NA	TRBV16	ASSPGRAEAF
15	TRBJ2-1	few	TRBV7-3	ASSSGPTGRRGNEQF
14	TRBJ2-5	NA	TRBV20-1	SARAINRGRFETQY
13	TRBJ2-7	few	TRBV7-9	ASSWPGGGIYEQY
11	TRBJ2-7	few	TRBV13	ASSLGSAGEQY
12	TRBJ2-3	NA	TRBV13	ASSLLGGKDTQY
15	TRBJ1-5	few	TRBV6-1	ASNISPGTGEEQPQH
12	TRBJ1-2	few	TRBV4-3	ASSQEGGSYGYT
14	TRBJ2-7	NA	TRBV25-1	ASSEGSGGVSYEQY
12	TRBJ1-3	few	TRBV28	ASSLIGPGNTIY
11	TRBJ1-2	NA	TRBV29-1	SVEGGAGYGYT
13	TRBJ2-7	few	TRBV5-1	ASSLAEGWSYEQY
14	TRBJ2-6	NA	TRBV27	ASSIQGAFGANVLT
15	TRBJ2-3	NA	TRBV12-5	ASGWGLEREPTDTQY
13	TRBJ2-1	NA	TRBV4-1	ASSQVPGGAGEQF
14	TRBJ1-4	NA	TRBV12-3/TRBV12-4	ASSPEGPSKNEKLF
12	TRBJ2-7	few	TRBV19	ASTSPGGTYEQY
12	TRBJ1-1	few	TRBV3-1	ASSQGQGPRGAF
13	TRBJ1-1	few	TRBV15	ATSNPGQGKSEAF
12	TRBJ2-2	NA	TRBV15	ATSRGRDTGELF
14	TRBJ1-1	NA	TRBV12-3/TRBV12-4	ASSLWGNDMNTEAF
9	TRBJ2-1	few	TRBV29-1	SVDRYNEQF
14	TRBJ2-7	NA	TRBV5-4	ASSPEVGTRNYEQY
13	TRBJ2-2	few	TRBV7-9	ASSERTPNTGELF
11	TRBJ2-1	NA	TRBV19	ASSGTSGGEQF
16	TRBJ2-3	few	TRBV4-1	ASSKYRDSLGGTDTQY
16	TRBJ2-3	few	TRBV5-4	ASSLPGPAGEDTDTQY
13	TRBJ1-2	NA	TRBV4-3	ASSQVEGARSGYT
13	TRBJ2-3	few	TRBV29-1	SVETSGAGTDTQY
13	TRBJ2-1	few	TRBV9	ASTGGGQVYNEQF
11	TRBJ2-1	NA	TRBV2	ATRQTTYNEQF
11	TRBJ1-1	many	TRBV6-6	ASSDGQNTEAF
14	TRBJ1-1	NA	TRBV7-9	ASSPPEGRRTLEAF
13	TRBJ2-7	few	TRBV19	ASSIESRHYYEQY
8	TRBJ1-2	NA	TRBV5-8	ASSSYTWI
12	TRBJ2-4	few	TRBV7-9	ASSLDRGRNIQY
12	TRBJ1-1	NA	TRBV2	ASSEIPGDTEAF
12	TRBJ1-1	NA	TRBV9	ASNRQGWDTEAF
12	TRBJ2-5	many	TRBV20-1	SARATGLVQTQY
13	TRBJ2-7	few	TRBV20-1	SARSSALINYEQY
15	TRBJ2-1	NA	TRBV23-1	ASSQRGTGAGYNEQF
16	TRBJ1-2	NA	TRBV5-1	ASSPPGTGGRFNYGYT
12	TRBJ1-1	few	TRBV7-8	ASSSLTGDTEAF
11	TRBJ1-1	few	TRBV24-1	ATRGQGSTEAF